This TCR beta chain was documented in a study of blood T cell repertoires in COVID-19. Overall study: Material from acute and convalescent COVID-19 was sourced from the United States, Italy and Spain.

This clone occurred once. The protocol was immunoSEQ multiplex PCR, while the TCRdb copy is restricted to in-frame clones and leaves out a portion. Of over 100,000 clones listed, approximately 80% are singletons. The V and J ends lost 0 bases and 5 bases respectively, with 13 bases between them. Germline values: CDR1 MNHEY, CDR2 SVGAGI. This CDR3 spans 16 amino acids. This clonotype was sampled from a man aged 60 to 69 with active or convalescent COVID-19. The source material was peripheral blood. The V gene is TRBV6-5, the J gene TRBJ1-4, with a possible D match to TRBD1 (6 bases). Here the CDR3 DNA reads TGTGCCAGCAGTTACTCGCGGGGGGCAGGCAATGAAAAACTGTTTTTT. As protein: CASSYSRGAGNEKLFF.